This is a list of T cell receptor beta chains from one sample in a study of OX40 agonist ivuxolimab in advanced cancers. Method: immunoSEQ multiplex PCR; TCRdb's copy keeps in-frame clones and lacks some. The sample holds roughly 88,000 clones; around 87% are singletons and the top ten take approximately 4%. The sample was CD4+ or CD8+ T cells sorted from blood, taken in a trial of the OX40 agonist ivuxolimab. Receptors originate from an adult with an advanced solid tumor such as melanoma, head and neck, liver or kidney cancer. Both conserved end residues are part of each CDR3. D genes are given only for firm matches. Size is stated for part of the rows, as once, few or many counts, or as a class when the clone is expanded.

TRBJ2-1 | TRBV18 | . | . | TGTGCCAGCTCAACGAGATATGGGGGTTTTGAGCAGTTCTTC | CASSTRYGGFEQFF
TRBJ2-7 | TRBV30 | . | TRBD1 | TGTGCCTGGAGTACCTGGACAGGGGCCCCTCCGGAGCAGTACTTC | CAWSTWTGAPPEQYF
TRBJ1-5 | TRBV19 | . | TRBD1 | TGTGCCAGTAGGGGACAGGGGAGACACCAGCCCCAGCATTTT | CASRGQGRHQPQHF
TRBJ2-7 | TRBV11-2 | once | . | TGTGCCAGCAGCTTAGCCAGCAGAGGCCTGGGAGAGCAGTACTTC | CASSLASRGLGEQYF
TRBJ2-3 | TRBV6-6 | . | . | TGTGCCAGCAGCAGGGGGGGCGGGAGGAGGGCAGATACGCAGTATTTT | CASSRGGGRRADTQYF
TRBJ1-5 | TRBV7-9 | . | . | TGTGCCAGCAGCCTGGGGGCTACAAATCAGCCCCAGCATTTT | CASSLGATNQPQHF
TRBJ2-1 | TRBV19 | . | . | TGTGCCAGTAGTACATCAGGCAATGAGCAGTTCTTC | CASSTSGNEQFF
TRBJ1-1 | TRBV2 | once | . | TGTGCCAGCAGTGAACTCGGACAGATGAACACTGAAGCTTTCTTT | CASSELGQMNTEAFF
TRBJ1-1 | TRBV10-2 | . | TRBD1 | TGCGCCAGCAGGCCACCATCAGGGGGTACTGAAGCTTTCTTT | CASRPPSGGTEAFF
TRBJ2-7 | TRBV10-3 | . | TRBD1 | TGTGCCATCAGTGAGTTGAAGGGACAGCGACTGTACTTC | CAISELKGQRLYF
TRBJ1-2 | TRBV7-8 | . | TRBD1 | TGTGCCAGCAGCGGAACCAGGGGGCAGTGGGGCTACACCTTC | CASSGTRGQWGYTF
TRBJ2-1 | TRBV7-2 | . | TRBD2 | TGTGCCAGCAGTCTCAATCCCCCGGGACTAGACAATGAGCAGTTCTTC | CASSLNPPGLDNEQFF
TRBJ2-1 | TRBV5-1 | . | . | TGCGCCAGCAGCTTGGGTGGGACGGGGGTTGGTGAGCAGTTCTTC | CASSLGGTGVGEQFF
TRBJ1-2 | TRBV7-9 | . | . | TGTGCCAGCAGCTTAGCGCGGGGGCCCGATGGCTACACCTTC | CASSLARGPDGYTF
TRBJ1-1 | TRBV2 | few | . | TGTGCCAGCAGCGGTACCGGGACAAAAAACACTGAAGCTTTCTTT | CASSGTGTKNTEAFF
TRBJ1-2 | TRBV7-2 | . | . | TGTGCCAGCAGCAATCCTCAGGGGAGCTACACCTTC | CASSNPQGSYTF
TRBJ2-1 | TRBV7-2 | . | TRBD2 | TGTGCCAGCAGCCTGAAGTCCCTAGCGGGATATAACTACAATGAGCAGTTCTTC | CASSLKSLAGYNYNEQFF
TRBJ2-7 | TRBV6-1 | . | . | TGTGCCAGCAGTGTCCCCCGGGACTTGGACTACGAGCAGTACTTC | CASSVPRDLDYEQYF
TRBJ1-1 | TRBV29-1 | . | . | TGCAGCGGCCAGAATACCGAAAACACTGAAGCTTTCTTT | CSGQNTENTEAFF
TRBJ1-1 | TRBV19 | . | TRBD1 | TGTGCCAGTAGTAAAGGACAGGGGTCCCCTGAAGCTTTCTTT | CASSKGQGSPEAFF
TRBJ1-5 | TRBV2 | . | . | TGTGCCAGCGCGGGTAGCCGTAGCAATCAGCCCCAGCATTTT | CASAGSRSNQPQHF
TRBJ1-6 | TRBV30 | . | . | TGTGCCTGGAGTGTAGGAGGGGCGGGGTCACCCCTCCACTTT | CAWSVGGAGSPLHF
TRBJ1-1 | TRBV19 | . | . | TGTGCCAGTAGTGAAGGCCCGGGGACTGAAGCTTTCTTT | CASSEGPGTEAFF
TRBJ1-1 | TRBV7-6 | . | . | TGTGCCAGCAGCTTAGACCTACGAACAGCTGAAGCTTTCTTT | CASSLDLRTAEAFF
TRBJ2-1 | TRBV11-2 | . | TRBD2 | TGTGCCAGCAGCGCTAGCGGGAGAATCCACAATGAGCAGTTCTTC | CASSASGRIHNEQFF
TRBJ1-1 | TRBV27 | . | . | TGTGCCAGCAGACTAAAAGGTAGCGGTGAAGCTTTCTTT | CASRLKGSGEAFF
TRBJ1-2 | TRBV19 | . | TRBD1 | TGTGCCAGTACCGGGACAGGGGCGAACTATGGCTACACCTTC | CASTGTGANYGYTF
TRBJ2-5 | TRBV14 | . | . | TGTGCCAGCAGCCAACTTGGGAGACGAGAGACCCAGTACTTC | CASSQLGRRETQYF
TRBJ2-5 | TRBV11-3 | . | . | TGTGCCAGCAGCGCCCAACCGGGACCCCAAGAGACCCAGTACTTC | CASSAQPGPQETQYF
TRBJ1-5 | TRBV27 | once | . | TGTGCCAGCAGTTTACGGGTCAATCAGCCCCAGCATTTT | CASSLRVNQPQHF
TRBJ1-1 | TRBV7-9 | . | TRBD1 | TGTGCCAGCAGCGGGGACAGGGCTAAAGTAAACACTGAAGCTTTCTTT | CASSGDRAKVNTEAFF
TRBJ2-3 | TRBV6-1 | . | TRBD1 | TGTGCCACCCAACCAGCTCAGGGGGCGCGTACGCAGTATTTT | CATQPAQGARTQYF
TRBJ2-1 | TRBV11-3 | . | TRBD2 | TGTGCCAGCAGTTCAAGCGGGAGCTCCTACAATGAGCAGTTCTTC | CASSSSGSSYNEQFF
TRBJ1-4 | TRBV18 | few | . | TGTGCCAGCTCACCACTTCAGGCAAAGGCTTCTAATGAAAAACTGTTTTTT | CASSPLQAKASNEKLFF
TRBJ1-2 | TRBV14 | . | TRBD1 | TGTGCCAGCAGACCCGGGACAGGCCCTTCTCTTCATGGCTACACCTTC | CASRPGTGPSLHGYTF
TRBJ1-2 | TRBV4-3 | few | TRBD1 | TGCGCCAGCAGCCTAGGGGACAGGGGGGTTGATGGCTACACCTTC | CASSLGDRGVDGYTF
TRBJ2-1 | TRBV27 | . | . | TGTGCCAGCAGTCCCCGACAGGGAGGGGGCTACAATGAGCAGTTCTTC | CASSPRQGGGYNEQFF
TRBJ1-6 | TRBV6-1 | . | . | TGTGCCAGCGAGGGCAGGGAGGATTCACCCCTCCACTTT | CASEGREDSPLHF
TRBJ2-7 | TRBV6-5 | . | . | TGTGCCAGCAGTTTAGGGCCAGCCGGATCCTACGAGCAGTACTTC | CASSLGPAGSYEQYF
TRBJ1-1 | TRBV19 | . | . | TGTGCCAGTAGGGAGGGACGGAGGAACACTGAAGCTTTCTTT | CASREGRRNTEAFF
TRBJ1-3 | TRBV15 | . | . | TGTGCCACCAGCAGAGATTCCTCTGGAAACACCATATATTTT | CATSRDSSGNTIYF
TRBJ1-1 | TRBV27 | . | TRBD1 | TGTGCCAGCAGTTTATTAGGGGGCGCGGGGACTGAAGCTTTCTTT | CASSLLGGAGTEAFF
TRBJ1-2 | TRBV2 | . | TRBD1 | TGTGCCAGCAGAAAAGGGGGCACTAACTATGGCTACACCTTC | CASRKGGTNYGYTF
TRBJ2-5 | TRBV5-1 | . | TRBD2 | TGCGCCAGCAGCTTGGTGACTAGCGGGAGGAGGGAGACCCAGTACTTC | CASSLVTSGRRETQYF
TRBJ2-3 | TRBV19 | . | . | TGTGCCAGTAGTACTGGGACGGGAGATACGCAGTATTTT | CASSTGTGDTQYF
TRBJ2-4 | TRBV27 | . | TRBD2 | TGTGCCAGCAGTCCCCTAGCGGGAGGGGTCAAAAACATTCAGTACTTC | CASSPLAGGVKNIQYF
TRBJ2-1 | TRBV7-2 | . | TRBD2 | TGTGCCAGCAGCTTAGATGGGACTAGGACCTACAATGAGCAGTTCTTC | CASSLDGTRTYNEQFF
TRBJ2-5 | TRBV9 | . | TRBD1 | TGTGCCAGCAGCCCCGTCCAGGGGGCGAAGACCCAGTACTTC | CASSPVQGAKTQYF
TRBJ2-3 | TRBV7-6 | . | TRBD2 | TGTGCCAGCAGCCCCATAGCGGGACTCACAGATACGCAGTATTTT | CASSPIAGLTDTQYF